This T cell receptor (beta chain) was profiled in a study of shared clonotypes between healthy human individuals. Study-level information: Researchers assigned three CD4 naive, three CD4 memory, two CD8 naive and one CD8 memory plate to each donor. Overall study results and limits: Rarefaction revealed incomplete sorted-subset sequencing despite large depth.

The trim removed 5 bases at V and 1 base at J, leaving 12 bases unmatched. Per the germline V gene, CDR1 is SGHVS and CDR2 is FQNEAQ. This CDR3 contains 17 residues. In regard to this clone: Its antigen is unidentified.

Adult Caucasians living in Nashville, Tennessee made up all of the donors. At the deep level, the assay was run. Data came from immunoSEQ multiplex PCR; TCRdb stores just in-frame clones and leaves some out. Of over a million clones listed, approximately 97% were seen once; the top ten hold about 1.2%. V usage is TRBV7-8 and J usage is TRBJ1-2, with TRBD1 matching over 8 bases. This receptor was taken from a man younger than 45 in good health. Sequenced material: naive CD4+ T cells sorted from blood. Subset of the sample: CD45RA+ positively selected. CDR3 sequence reads: CASSPQPRTGINYGYTF. The CDR3 DNA follows: TGTGCCAGCAGCCCCCAACCCCGGACAGGGATTAACTATGGCTACACCTTC.